This TCR beta chain was profiled in a study of blood T cell repertoires in COVID-19 (dated by TCRdb to about 2020). General notes on the study: Samples from collaborators originated in the United States, Italy and Spain and spanned both the acute and convalescent phases of COVID-19. A de-identified subject ID, COVID-19 status, age in years and sex were almost always included in the sample metadata. A freely available public database, intended as a resource for researchers studying the immune response to SARS-CoV-2, is where the repertoires were released. The samples were drawn from the first 160 participants of the ongoing ImmuneRACE study and from 1,254 subjects provided by 6 global collaborators. The dataset comprised deeply sampled blood TCRbeta repertoires from subjects exposed to, actively infected with, or recovered from COVID-19. Where HLA class I and class II types were available, the types were taken from metadata supplied by the sample provider, not from assay-based typing. The material from the prospective study consisted of cDNA or gDNA derived from T cells, B-cell-depleted T cells, or PBMCs.

The V and J ends are trimmed by 3 bases and 8 bases, leaving 10 bases between them. Counted from cysteine to phenylalanine, this CDR3 has 11 amino acids. The read is trimmed to its CDR3 DNA, 33 bases read in frame from base 1. The germline V gene yields SQVTM for CDR1 and ANQGSEA for CDR2. TCRbeta CDR3 regions were amplified from genomic DNA using the immunoSEQ Assay, a bias-controlled multiplex PCR. As for how the authors treated the data: Nucleated cell counts per sample were estimated from amplification of reference gene primers within the assay. Sequence reads were collapsed and filtered to measure the absolute abundance of every unique TCRbeta CDR3 rearrangement. For each sample, productive Simpson clonality was calculated as the square root of Simpson's diversity index across productive rearrangements. The clones in this table, taken by TCRdb from immuneACCESS, are in-frame only. Not every clone is retained; where verified, under half of the shortfall comes from an unresolved V gene, and the cause of the rest is unknown. The V and J calls and clone size come from that table; D and trimming were worked out from the DNA. Recorded for this sample are tens of thousands of clones; less than 85% of them occurred a single time. The ten top clones hold approximately 4.1% of the sample.

For this clone: The antigen this receptor binds is unknown. No base quality values were provided; no much bigger clone lies one nucleotide off.

One collaborating source in Seattle enrolled patients while the patients were actively infected and followed the patients over time throughout the course of disease. Each collaborating institution followed its own protocols to collect whole blood in K2EDTA tubes. Collaborator samples were shipped for TCRbeta analysis as frozen whole blood, isolated PBMCs, or DNA extracted from either sample type. The paper as a whole reports these results and caveats: Clinical and demographic metadata were provided uncurated, with the amount varying by source and participant.

The receptor's source is an older man with COVID-19, enrolled during active disease. Sequenced sample: peripheral blood. This chain is built from TRBV29-1 and TRBJ1-1; TRBD1 is perhaps the D gene, given 5 matching bases. CDR3 sequence: CSVELRAEAFF. The DNA sequence is TGCAGCGTTGAGCTCAGGGCAGAAGCTTTCTTT.